Sequencing of this T cell receptor beta chain was carried out in a study of shared clonotypes between healthy human individuals (dated by TCRdb to the early 2020s). About the full investigation: The cohort included three men and a couple of women between 18 and 49 years of age. The study deeply sequenced blood TCR repertoires of about 5 healthy adults to estimate repertoire size and the extent of clonotype sharing between individuals. Per donor, leukapheresis produced somewhere between about 0.94 and 8.9 billion PBMCs. Per donor, three plates each were used for CD4 naive and CD4 memory, two for CD8 naive, and one for CD8 memory. Libraries were prepared and TCR repertoires were sequenced by different laboratories using diverse techniques, in order to increase sequencing depth and limit assay-specific biases. General findings and caveats noted by the study authors: Based on pairwise subsampling, the degree of clonotype sharing among donors was expected to be affected by sequencing depth. The small number of donors limited the genetic and exposure-history diversity represented. Naive subsets generally had larger estimated clonotype richness than memory subsets did. Compared with non-shared clonotypes, the clonotypes found in all four sorted-subset donors had higher generation probabilities. When a few donors were compared, the shared fraction of clonotypes was about 5% for naive CD4, more than 3% for naive CD8, roughly 2.5% for memory CD4, and 0.35% to 0.4% for memory CD8. Sampling was restricted to blood, and TCR repertoires in tissues likely differ from the TCR repertoires found in blood. Incomplete sequencing was indicated by rarefaction of sorted-subset datasets, despite the large sequencing depth.

Using the deep immunoSEQ assay, multiplex PCR amplified TCR CDR3 regions from genomic DNA. For each cell subset, the extracted genomic DNA was distributed evenly across all wells of several immunoSEQ 96-well plates, and each plate served as one replicate. For sorted subsets, about 0.2 ug genomic DNA, equal to tens of thousands of T cell genomes, was loaded into each replicate PCR. Purified libraries were measured with a Qubit 3.0 fluorometer, size-checked on a Bioanalyzer 2100, and measured again with the KAPA Library Quantification kit. A separate single-read 150-cycle Illumina NextSeq 550 flow cell was used to sequence each immunoSEQ 96-well plate. The study's own analysis went as follows. Because the immunoSEQ output included only junctional sequences and no quality scores, the filtering could not be the same as the filtering used for full-length reads. To assign V/J genes and CDR3, sequences were annotated using PyIR, a Python wrapper for IgBLAST v1.9, with IMGT germline references. Reads were filtered out if the reads had weak V/J assignments (E-value above 1e-6), no CDR3, stop codons, out-of-frame junctions, or ambiguous translated residues. V3J clonotypes were defined by identical inferred V gene, J gene, and CDR3 amino acid sequence. To compute the percentage overlap between repertoires, the number of shared unique clonotypes was divided by the size of the smaller repertoire. RTK rarefaction, the Chao1 estimator, and Recon v2.1 estimates of unobserved clonotypes were used to assess repertoire richness. OLGA was used to compute generation probabilities for all TCRbeta clonotypes that the gDNA method yielded from a handful of donors. Here the immuneACCESS table is served through TCRdb, limited to in-frame sequences with V and J called. Missing clones are a known gap in these copies; in checked studies unresolved V genes cover under half, and the rest lacks a known reason. The DNA gave D and trimming, while V, J and clone size come from that table. The sample includes under 1,900,000 clones, with just under 99% observed a single time. The ten largest clones take up approximately 0.4% of the sample.

About this clone: No cognate antigen has been identified for it. Base qualities are not recorded, but no much larger clone differs from it by a single base.

The donors were healthy, HIV-negative adults who had no recently reported acute infections or vaccinations. Only Caucasian adults living in Nashville, Tennessee, USA were represented among the donors. CD4+ T cells were enriched through magnetic negative selection, after which naive cells were positively selected on CD45RA and the remaining negative fraction served as the memory subset. After blood collection by leukapheresis, PBMCs were isolated using Ficoll-Histopaque density gradient centrifugation and then cryopreserved in the vapor phase of liquid nitrogen. Purity and quantity of every magnetically sorted T cell population were checked by analytical flow cytometry. Genomic DNA was isolated from each sorted fraction and quantified by UV absorbance on a Nanodrop 2000c. Reading the germline V gene gives CDR1 SGHVS and CDR2 FQNEAQ. From cysteine to phenylalanine, the CDR3 is 14 amino acids long. Just the 42-base CDR3 DNA is kept, in frame starting at base 1. At the junction V is shortened by 6 bases and J by 10 bases, with 21 bases in between.

The sequence is built from TRBV7-8 and TRBJ1-1; perhaps TRBD1 is the D gene, with 6 bases matching. The receptor was derived from a man aged 25-45 years in good health. Sequencing was carried out using naive CD4+ T cells sorted from blood. The cell subset or site label, as the study defines it: CD45RA+ positively selected. The nucleotide sequence is TGTGCCAGCAGTCGACTACAGGGTCCACCACGAGCTTTCTTT. Its coded protein is CASSRLQGPPRAFF.